This T cell receptor beta chain was captured in a study of shared clonotypes between healthy human individuals. Study as a whole: CD4 naive and CD4 memory each took three plates per donor, while CD8 naive took two and CD8 memory one.

CD45RO-negative, CCR7-selected cells formed the naive CD8 fraction, which excluded terminally differentiated effector memory CD45RA+ cells. Points from the study as a whole: Non-shared clonotypes had lower generation probabilities than those shared by all four donors. Some naive CD4 clonotypes, around 4.7%, turned up in common across several donors. Donor clonotype sharing was expected to depend on sequencing depth.

About this clone: Antigen specificity is unknown. Within the sample, other DNA sequences also encode this same CDR3.

Trimming took 3 bases from V and 3 from J, leaving 3 bases between them. The CDR3 has 11 amino acids. CDR1 and CDR2 (germline): KGHSH, LQKENI. Sequencing used immunoSEQ multiplex PCR; TCRdb keeps in-frame clones, though not all of them. The sample has about 2.1 million clones; 90% to 95% are singletons. The sequence was obtained from a man between 18 and 35 years old in good health. Some clones in this sample may be carry-over from other donors' samples. Sequenced sample: naive CD8+ T cells from PBMCs. The chain joins TRBV18 to TRBJ2-7; D remains unclear. The CDR3 protein is CASSPGYEQYF. The CDR3, as DNA: TGTGCCAGCTCACCGGGCTACGAGCAGTACTTC.